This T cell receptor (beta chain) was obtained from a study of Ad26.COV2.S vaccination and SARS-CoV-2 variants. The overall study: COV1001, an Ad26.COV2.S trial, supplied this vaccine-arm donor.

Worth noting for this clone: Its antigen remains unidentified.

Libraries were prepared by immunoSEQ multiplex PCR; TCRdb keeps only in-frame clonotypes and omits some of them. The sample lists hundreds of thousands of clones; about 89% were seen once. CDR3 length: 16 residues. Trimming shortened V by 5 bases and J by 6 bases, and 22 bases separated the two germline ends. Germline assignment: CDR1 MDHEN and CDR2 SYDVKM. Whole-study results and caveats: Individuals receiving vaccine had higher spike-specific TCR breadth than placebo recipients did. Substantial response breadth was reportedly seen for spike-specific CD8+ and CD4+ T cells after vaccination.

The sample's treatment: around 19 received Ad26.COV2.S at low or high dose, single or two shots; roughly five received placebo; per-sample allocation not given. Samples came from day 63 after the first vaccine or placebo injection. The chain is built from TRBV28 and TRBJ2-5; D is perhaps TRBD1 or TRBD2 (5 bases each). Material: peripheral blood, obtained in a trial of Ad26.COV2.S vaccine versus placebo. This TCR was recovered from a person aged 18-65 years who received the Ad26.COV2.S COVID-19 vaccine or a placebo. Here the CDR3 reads CASSVYQGVGGKTQYF. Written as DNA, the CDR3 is TGTGCCAGCAGTGTCTACCAGGGAGTTGGAGGAAAGACCCAGTACTTC.